The sequence of this T cell receptor beta chain was determined in a study of post-analysis software for immune sequencing data. Study background: Relapsing-remitting, secondary progressive and progressive-relapsing multiple sclerosis were all included among the disease courses. Notes on the study in general: Same-batch preparations were strongly co-clustered by F measure. Higher frequency in patients than in controls was seen for about five TRBV segments, with TRBV5-6, TRBV5-1 and TRBV20-1 among them.

Remarks on this clonotype: The antigen is unknown.

This CDR3 has 11 residues. CDR1 and CDR2 from the germline V gene are MNHEY and SMNVEV (reference sequence). Trimming removed 8 bases at V and 6 bases at J, with 10 bases between. Each TCR beta cDNA library carried unique molecular identifiers. Via MiXCR, TCRdb re-called the PCR reads, giving one row per CDR3 protein. Of about 460,000 distinct CDR3 sequences in the sample, under 55% were seen once. The receptor comes from a girl aged 5 to 17 with multiple sclerosis. V usage is TRBV27 and J usage is TRBJ1-1; D is unclear. Sequencing used blood. CDR3 sequence reads: CASWGKSEAFF. The CDR3 nucleotides read TGTGCCAGCTGGGGTAAATCTGAAGCTTTCTTT.